Below, 24 T cell receptor beta chains from the same sample are listed, as sequenced in a study of T cell changes during pregnancy in multiple sclerosis. Sequencing was performed with immunoSEQ multiplex PCR; in TCRdb, only in-frame clones are kept and a portion is missing. The data contain 60,000 or so clones, about 92% of them singletons. The source material was peripheral blood, sampled in the first trimester of pregnancy. Source of these receptors: a female donor with multiple sclerosis, enrolled in a pregnancy study.

This clone was detected only once. CDR3 protein: CASSVVPSRQETQYF. CDR3 nucleotides: TGTGCCAGCAGCGTAGTTCCTAGCAGGCAAGAGACCCAGTACTTC. The chain combines TRBV9 with TRBJ2-5; tentative D call: TRBD2 (5 bases). CDR1 and CDR2 (germline): SGDLS, YYNGEE. Trimming removed 0 bases from V and 2 bases from J, with 11 bases in between. The CDR3 has 15 amino acids.

The CDR3 protein is CSARVGDFGYF. For the CDR3, the DNA is TGCAGTGCTAGAGTCGGGGACTTCGGGTATTTT. The chain has TRBV20-1 and TRBJ1-3; D possibly corresponds to TRBD1 (5 bases). Germline assignment: CDR1 DFQATT and CDR2 SNEGSKA (reference sequence). V shed 1 base and J shed 16 bases, with 14 bases lying between them. The CDR3 extends over 11 amino acids.

The chain couples TRBV19 to TRBJ1-1; D call uncertain. The germline V and J ends were trimmed by 3 bases and 1 base, with 12 bases remaining between them. CDR3 length: 15 residues. Germline CDR1 is LNHDA and CDR2 is SQIVND (reference sequence). CDR3 residues: CASSILAVRNTEAFF. The DNA for the CDR3 is TGTGCCAGTAGTATTCTAGCGGTTCGGAACACTGAAGCTTTCTTT.

The chain joins TRBV6-5 to TRBJ1-3; 7 bases map to TRBD1. The V segment lost 5 bases and the J segment 4 bases; nucleotides outside the gene matches: 8. In germline, CDR1 is MNHEY, CDR2 SVGAGI. The CDR3 runs to 15 residues. The CDR3 loop is CASSITGAPGNTIYF. The CDR3 DNA follows: TGTGCCAGCAGTATAACAGGGGCCCCAGGAAACACCATATATTTT.

This rearrangement joins TRBV29-1 to TRBJ2-6, with D maybe TRBD2 (5 bases). Germline lookup yields CDR1 SQVTM and CDR2 ANQGSEA. This CDR3 is 15 amino acids long. Trimming pared 1 base from V and 0 bases from J, leaving 7 bases between. The CDR3 coding sequence is TGCAGCGTTGAAGTCGCGGGCTCTGGGGCCAACGTCCTGACTTTC. Translation gives CSVEVAGSGANVLTF.

CDR3 nucleotide sequence: TGTGCCTGGAGTGTTGGCAGGGCCCCGGCTGAAGCTTTCTTT. Its translation: CAWSVGRAPAEAFF. The chain combines TRBV30 with TRBJ1-1, with TRBD1 as a possible D gene (5 bases). This CDR3 spans 14 amino acids. In germline, CDR1 is GTSNPN, CDR2 SVGIG (reference sequence). Trimming cost V 0 bases and J 6 bases, with 14 bases left between them.

The V gene is TRBV7-3, the J gene TRBJ1-2; 7 bases are shared with TRBD1. Germline V gene lookup returns CDR1 SGHTA and CDR2 FQGTGA. With V trimmed by 5 bases and J by 6 bases, 12 bases remained unmatched. CDR3 length: 15 residues. CDR3: CASSRKGGQVDGYTF. The CDR3 DNA reads as TGTGCCAGCAGCAGAAAAGGGGGCCAGGTCGATGGCTACACCTTC.

The rearrangement joins TRBV4-3 to TRBJ2-3; the D is unclear. CDR3 length: 17 residues. V dropped 4 bases and J dropped 0 bases, with 17 bases sitting between them. CDR1 and CDR2 (germline): LGHNA, YSLEER. CDR3 bases: TGCGCCAGCAGCCTAGGTCCCGAGGCACTTAGCACAGATACGCAGTATTTT. Protein sequence: CASSLGPEALSTDTQYF.

The CDR3 coding sequence is TGTGCCAGCAGCCCCCTAGAGGGAGGCCAGCCCCAGCATTTT. This codes for CASSPLEGGQPQHF. The V gene is TRBV7-9, the J gene TRBJ1-5; D uncertain. V was trimmed by 5 bases and J by 7 bases, leaving 15 bases between them. This CDR3 contains 14 residues. CDR1 and CDR2 from the germline V gene are SEHNR and FQNEAQ (reference sequence).

The chain has TRBV9 and TRBJ1-3; the match to TRBD1 covers 7 bases. Germline CDR1 SGDLS, CDR2 YYNGEE. The V and J ends lost 0 bases and 6 bases, in that order; junction bases with no gene match: 6. The CDR3 runs to 15 residues. The CDR3 protein is CASSVAGDSANTIYF. CDR3 bases: TGTGCCAGCAGCGTAGCTGGGGACAGCGCAAACACCATATATTTT.

This chain uses TRBV5-8 with TRBJ1-1; possible D gene TRBD1, 5 bases. Germline-derived CDR1 and CDR2 are SGHTS and YDEGEE. The V and J ends lost 0 bases and 0 bases respectively, with 15 bases between them. The CDR3 has 17 amino acids. CDR3 sequence: CASSLVIRGRMNTEAFF. CDR3 sequence (DNA): TGTGCCAGCAGCTTGGTTATAAGGGGCAGGATGAACACTGAAGCTTTCTTT.

The V and J genes are TRBV9 and TRBJ2-7; a possible D gene is TRBD1 (6 bases). CDR1 is SGDLS, CDR2 YYNGEE, per germline. CDR3 length: 14 residues. V lost 4 bases and J 6 bases, leaving 17 bases between the germline ends. CDR3 bases: TGTGCCAGCAGCCCCCTGGGAAGAGGGGGCGAGCAGTACTTC. Translated, it gives CASSPLGRGGEQYF. Combining the CDR3 with reference TRBV9 and TRBJ2-7 gives the whole variable domain DSGVTQTPKHLITATGQRVTLRCSPRSGDLSVYWYQQSLDQGLQFLIQYYNGEERAKGNILERFSAQQFPDLHSELNLSSLELGDSALYFCASSPLGRGGEQYFGPGTRLTVT.

The J gene is TRBJ1-2, the V gene TRBV27; no reliable D call. V was pared by 7 bases and J by 0 bases, with 3 bases between. CDR3 length: 11 amino acids. The germline V gene encodes CDR1 MNHEY and CDR2 SMNVEV (reference sequence). The CDR3 protein is CASTSNYGYTF. CDR3 coding DNA: TGTGCCAGCACCTCTAACTATGGCTACACCTTC.

V and J are TRBV7-2 and TRBJ1-4, with 10 positions matching TRBD1. Germline assignment: CDR1 SGHTA and CDR2 FQGNSA. The CDR3 contains 15 residues. Trimming cost V 5 bases and J 5 bases; bases outside gene matches: 5. The CDR3 here is CASSPPGQGNEKLFF. The CDR3 DNA follows: TGTGCCAGCAGCCCTCCGGGACAGGGGAATGAAAAACTGTTTTTT.

The chain couples TRBV27 to TRBJ1-6; D possibly corresponds to TRBD1 (5 bases). Germline CDR1 reads MNHEY; CDR2 reads SMNVEV (reference sequence). V was shortened by 5 bases and J by 5 bases, with 10 bases between the two germline ends. This CDR3 spans 14 amino acids. CDR3 DNA: TGTGCCAGCAGTCCCGGGACTGATAATTCACCCCTCCACTTT. Translation: CASSPGTDNSPLHF.

This clone was seen a few times. This sequence joins TRBV6-4 and TRBJ2-2; a weak D match, TRBD2 (6 bases). CDR1 is MRHNA, CDR2 SNTAGT, per germline. Trimming pared 2 bases from V and 1 base from J, leaving 11 bases between. The CDR3 spans 16 residues. The CDR3 is CASSDGGDLNTGELFF. CDR3 in DNA: TGTGCCAGCAGTGACGGAGGGGACCTGAACACCGGGGAGCTGTTTTTT.

The chain uses TRBV6-5 and TRBJ2-3, with D possibly TRBD2 on 5 matching bases. V lost 7 bases, J lost 0 bases, and 11 bases lay in between. The CDR3 has 14 residues. Germline V gene sequence: CDR1 MNHEY, CDR2 SVGAGI. CDR3 bases: TGTGCCAGCACCTCGGGGTTTAGCACAGATACGCAGTATTTT. This codes for CASTSGFSTDTQYF.

V gene TRBV5-6 combines with J gene TRBJ1-2; D unresolved. Germline V gene lookup returns CDR1 SGHDT and CDR2 YYEEEE. The length of the CDR3 is 14 residues. V was pared by 1 base and J by 4 bases, with 11 bases between. The CDR3 nucleotides are TGTGCCAGCAGCTTGCCGGAGGGATCCTATGGCTACACCTTC. Translation gives CASSLPEGSYGYTF.

This chain links TRBV9 with TRBJ2-5; tentatively, D is TRBD2 (7 bases). The CDR3 sequence is 15 residues long. In germline, CDR1 is SGDLS, CDR2 YYNGEE. The ends were cut back, 0 bases at V and 5 bases at J, with 14 bases in the middle. This CDR3 is CASSVDGGRGETQYF. The CDR3 bases are TGTGCCAGCAGCGTAGACGGGGGGCGTGGTGAGACCCAGTACTTC.

This chain connects TRBV5-4 to TRBJ1-2, with a weak D call TRBD1 (6 bases). Trimming removed 4 bases at V and 2 bases at J, with 15 bases between. Germline V gene sequence: CDR1 SGHNT, CDR2 YYREEE (reference sequence). There are 15 residues in the CDR3. CDR3 region: CASSRATGINYGYTF. The CDR3 DNA follows: TGTGCCAGCAGCCGGGCCACAGGGATCAACTATGGCTACACCTTC.

DNA of the CDR3: TGTGCCAGCAGCCCAAACCCGGGGGGCAGGTATGGCTACACCTTC. Translating gives CASSPNPGGRYGYTF. V and J are TRBV11-2 and TRBJ1-2; a weak D match, TRBD1 (6 bases). Germline lookup yields CDR1 SGHAT and CDR2 FQNNGV. Trimming left V 5 bases short and J 5 bases short, with 18 bases between. The CDR3 has 15 amino acids.

The V gene is TRBV7-3, the J gene TRBJ1-1, with D possibly being TRBD1 (5 bases). Trimming left V 3 bases short and J 0 bases short, with 8 bases between. The CDR3 contains 14 residues. The V gene's germline CDR1 is SGHTA and CDR2 FQGTGA. The CDR3 loop reads CASSFGRVNTEAFF. CDR3 nucleotides: TGTGCCAGCAGCTTTGGCAGGGTGAACACTGAAGCTTTCTTT.

This chain links TRBV2 with TRBJ2-7, with TRBD1 identical over 9 bases. With V trimmed by 7 bases and J by 5 bases, 15 bases remained unmatched. Looked up from germline, CDR1 is SNHLY and CDR2 is FYNNEI. The CDR3 totals 16 residues. The CDR3: CASTRTLTGGYNEQYF. For the CDR3, the DNA is TGTGCCAGCACCCGTACCTTGACAGGGGGGTATAACGAGCAGTACTTC.

This clone was detected only a few times. The rearrangement uses TRBV6-5 and TRBJ1-5; the D is unclear. This CDR3 contains 13 residues. Per the germline V gene, CDR1 is MNHEY and CDR2 is SVGAGI. Trimming removed 2 bases at V and 9 bases at J, with 11 bases between. The CDR3 sequence is CASSYDLSRPQHF. CDR3 DNA sequence: TGTGCCAGCAGTTACGATTTATCCAGGCCCCAGCATTTT.